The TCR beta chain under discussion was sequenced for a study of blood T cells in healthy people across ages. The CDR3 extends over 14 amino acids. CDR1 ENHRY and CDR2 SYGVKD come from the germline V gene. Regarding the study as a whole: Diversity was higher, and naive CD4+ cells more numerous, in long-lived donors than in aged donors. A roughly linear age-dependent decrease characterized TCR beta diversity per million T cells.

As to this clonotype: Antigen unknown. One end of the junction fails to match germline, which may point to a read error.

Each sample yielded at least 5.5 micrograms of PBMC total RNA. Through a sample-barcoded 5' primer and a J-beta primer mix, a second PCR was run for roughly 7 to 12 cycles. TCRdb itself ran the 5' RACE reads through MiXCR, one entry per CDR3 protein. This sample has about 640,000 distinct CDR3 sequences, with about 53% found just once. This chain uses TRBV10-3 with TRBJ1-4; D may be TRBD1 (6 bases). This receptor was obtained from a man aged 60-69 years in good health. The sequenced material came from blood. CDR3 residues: CAIRDGTTNEELFF. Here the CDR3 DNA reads TGTGCCATCAGGGACGGGACAACCAATGAAGAACTGTTTTTT.